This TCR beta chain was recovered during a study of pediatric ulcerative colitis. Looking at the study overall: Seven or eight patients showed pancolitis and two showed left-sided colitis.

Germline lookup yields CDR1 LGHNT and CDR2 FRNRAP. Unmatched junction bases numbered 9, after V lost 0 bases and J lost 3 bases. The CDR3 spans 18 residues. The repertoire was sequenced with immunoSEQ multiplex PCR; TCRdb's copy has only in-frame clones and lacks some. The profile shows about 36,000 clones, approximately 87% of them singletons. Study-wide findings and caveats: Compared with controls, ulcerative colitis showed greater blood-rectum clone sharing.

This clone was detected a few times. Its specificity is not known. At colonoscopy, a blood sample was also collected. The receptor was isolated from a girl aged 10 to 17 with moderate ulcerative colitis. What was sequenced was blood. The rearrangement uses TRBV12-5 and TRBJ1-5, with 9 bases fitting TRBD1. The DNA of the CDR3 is TGTGCTAGTGGTTTGGTAGTTTTCGGGACAGGGCCCAATCAGCCCCAGCATTTT. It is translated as CASGLVVFGTGPNQPQHF.